This T cell receptor (beta chain) was identified during a study of blood T cell repertoires in COVID-19. Study-level background: The study drew acute and convalescent COVID-19 samples from the United States, Italy and Spain. PBMCs, B-cell-depleted T cells, or T cells were the source of the cDNA or gDNA that made up the material.

Authors' methods: Reference gene primer amplification in the assay estimated nucleated cell counts. Using immunoSEQ multiplex PCR, the repertoire was profiled, and TCRdb retains in-frame clones only, with some absent. V, J and clone size derive from that table, while D and trimming were established from the DNA sequence. This table holds about 15,000 clones, about 88% found once. This CDR3 has 14 residues. V gave up 2 bases and J gave up 1 base, with 10 bases separating them. Germline values: CDR1 SGDLS, CDR2 YYNGEE. The TCR sequence derives from a man in his sixties with acute or convalescent COVID-19. V and J are TRBV9 and TRBJ2-7; TRBD2 is a possible D gene (6 bases). Material for sequencing was peripheral blood. The CDR3 sequence: CASSVRAGSYEQYF. CDR3 sequence (DNA): TGTGCCAGCAGCGTTCGGGCGGGGTCCTACGAGCAGTACTTC.